This entry is about one T cell receptor beta chain. Antigen: not known. Per the germline V gene, CDR1 is MNHEY and CDR2 is SMNVEV (reference sequence). The CDR3 extends over 14 amino acids. Deletions cut 5 bases from V and 1 base from J, with 10 bases between. The source of the sample is a study of radiotherapy plus CTLA-4 blockade in lung cancer. The study, taken as a whole, reports: How blood T cell clones changed early, along with interferon-beta, reportedly forecast response best.

Alongside CTLA-4 blockade with ipilimumab, patients with chemo-refractory metastatic non-small-cell lung cancer received focal radiation. Assay used: immunoSEQ multiplex PCR; TCRdb lists only in-frame clones, some missing. The sample carries about 43,000 clones, 60% to 70% recorded once. Sequenced here: peripheral blood, sampled from a patient treated with radiotherapy plus ipilimumab. This clonotype was sampled from a human donor with non-small cell lung cancer who had a partial response to radiotherapy plus ipilimumab. This chain joins TRBV27 and TRBJ2-3, with D possibly TRBD2 on 5 matching bases. CDR3 DNA sequence: TGTGCCAGCAGTCCCCCCGGGGGCACAGATACGCAGTATTTT. Translated: CASSPPGGTDTQYF.